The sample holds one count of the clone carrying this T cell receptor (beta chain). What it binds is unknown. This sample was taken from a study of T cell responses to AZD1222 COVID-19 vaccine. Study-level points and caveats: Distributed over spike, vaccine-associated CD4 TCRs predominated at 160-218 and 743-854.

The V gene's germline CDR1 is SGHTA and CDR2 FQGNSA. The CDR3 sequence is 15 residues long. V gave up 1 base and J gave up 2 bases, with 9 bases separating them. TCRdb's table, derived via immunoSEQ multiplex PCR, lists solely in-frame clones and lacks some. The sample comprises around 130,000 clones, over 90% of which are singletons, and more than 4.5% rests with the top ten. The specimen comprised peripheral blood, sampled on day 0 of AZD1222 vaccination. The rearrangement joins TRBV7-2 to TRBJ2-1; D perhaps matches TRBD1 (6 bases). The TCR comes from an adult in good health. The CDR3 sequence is CASSLVGAAYNEQFF. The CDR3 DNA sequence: TGTGCCAGCAGCTTAGTGGGGGCCGCCTACAATGAGCAGTTCTTC.